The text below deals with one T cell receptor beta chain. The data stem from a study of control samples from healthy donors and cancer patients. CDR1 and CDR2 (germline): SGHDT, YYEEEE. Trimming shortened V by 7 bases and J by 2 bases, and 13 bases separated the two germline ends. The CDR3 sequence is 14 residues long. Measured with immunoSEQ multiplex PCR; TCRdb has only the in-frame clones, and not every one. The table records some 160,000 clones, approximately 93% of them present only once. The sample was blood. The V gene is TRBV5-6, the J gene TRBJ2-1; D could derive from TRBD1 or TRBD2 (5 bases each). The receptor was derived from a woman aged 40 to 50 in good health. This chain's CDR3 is CASSGGVTYNEQFF. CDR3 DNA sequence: TGTGCCAGCTCTGGGGGAGTCACCTACAATGAGCAGTTCTTC.